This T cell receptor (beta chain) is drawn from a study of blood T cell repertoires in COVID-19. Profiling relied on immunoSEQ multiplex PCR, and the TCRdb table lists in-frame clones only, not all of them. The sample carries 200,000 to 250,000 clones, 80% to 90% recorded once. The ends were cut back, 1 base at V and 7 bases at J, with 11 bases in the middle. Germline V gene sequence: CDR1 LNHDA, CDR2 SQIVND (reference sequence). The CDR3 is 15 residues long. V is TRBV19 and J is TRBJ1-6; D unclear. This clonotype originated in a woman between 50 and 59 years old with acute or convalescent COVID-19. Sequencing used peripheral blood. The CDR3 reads CASSIARTPNSPLHF. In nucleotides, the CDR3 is TGTGCCAGTAGTATAGCACGTACTCCAAATTCACCCCTCCACTTT.